This T cell receptor (beta chain) was captured by sequencing in a study of CD8+ T cells in alopecia areata. General study points: Possibly because of HLA-related factors, TCR sharing was less clear across patients than in mice. Sequencing of scalp samples also captures resident alphabeta T cells of normal skin. Higher clonality and more expanded CD8+ clones appeared in lesional than normal scalp.

The authors extracted RNA and reverse transcribed it into cDNA as the sequencing template. The assay was immunoSEQ multiplex PCR, and TCRdb's table has in-frame clones only and misses some. The sample has about 30,000 clones; less than 65% are singletons. Lesional scalp punch biopsies and peripheral blood were collected from alopecia areata patients. On this clone: Its antigen remains unknown. One end of the junction does not line up with germline, which may come from a read error. The sample has other DNA sequences that encode this CDR3 too.

There are 15 residues in the CDR3. The V gene's germline CDR1 is SGHTA and CDR2 FQGNSA. The rearrangement joins TRBV7-2 to TRBJ2-3; TRBD2 agrees at 8 bases. The sequence derives from a human donor with alopecia areata. Sequencing input: NKG2D-high CD8+ T cells sorted from blood. CDR3 coding DNA: TGTGCCAGCAGCTTCGGACGGGAGGGCACAGATACACAGTATTTT. It translates to CASSFGREGTDTQYF.